This TCR beta chain was identified during a study of CD8 T cells in Susac syndrome. This CDR3 has 16 residues. Roughly 0.5 to 1 ug RNA was reverse transcribed with random hexamers. TCRdb recomputed calls from the immunoSEQ multiplex PCR reads with MiXCR, one row per CDR3 protein. Among 140,000 to 150,000 distinct CDR3 sequences listed, approximately 95% were seen once. The receptor was derived from a human donor with multiple sclerosis. V is TRBV21-1 and J is TRBJ2-5; TRBD1 was called by the table and not checked on the DNA. TRBV21-1 represents a pseudogene. The sequencing input was CD4+ T cells from PBMCs. The CDR3 nucleotides are TGTGCCAGCACTATGGGGAGCAGGGAGAGGCAAGAGACCCAGTACTTC. Amino acid sequence: CASTMGSRERQETQYF.